This T cell receptor (beta chain) was obtained from a study of blood T cell repertoires in COVID-19. Libraries were prepared by immunoSEQ multiplex PCR; TCRdb keeps only in-frame clonotypes and omits some of them. The table includes roughly 260,000 clones, 88% detected once. The V gene lost 5 bases and the J gene lost 2 bases, with 10 bases spanning the gap. The CDR3 length is 13 residues. CDR1 is MNHEY, CDR2 SVGAGI, per germline. The sequence came from a man aged 55-75 years who had recovered from COVID-19. V is TRBV6-5 and J is TRBJ2-7; D not resolved. The material sequenced was peripheral blood. CDR3 region: CASSRGWTYEQYF. The CDR3 DNA sequence: TGTGCCAGCAGTCGAGGCTGGACCTACGAGCAGTACTTC.